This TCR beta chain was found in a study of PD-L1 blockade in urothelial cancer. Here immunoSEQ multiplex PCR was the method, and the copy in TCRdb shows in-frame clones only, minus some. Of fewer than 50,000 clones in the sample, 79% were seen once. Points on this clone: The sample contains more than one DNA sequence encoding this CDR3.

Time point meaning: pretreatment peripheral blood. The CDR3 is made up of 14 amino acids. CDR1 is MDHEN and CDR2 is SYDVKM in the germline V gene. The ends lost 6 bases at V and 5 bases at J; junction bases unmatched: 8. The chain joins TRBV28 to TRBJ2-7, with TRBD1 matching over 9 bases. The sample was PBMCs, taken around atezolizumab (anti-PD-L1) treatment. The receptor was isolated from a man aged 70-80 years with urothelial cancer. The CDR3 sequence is CASRPPGQGDEQYF. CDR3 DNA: TGTGCCAGCAGACCCCCGGGACAGGGCGACGAGCAGTACTTC.